This TCR beta chain was documented in a study of shared clonotypes between healthy human individuals (TCRdb year 2020). Some background on the complete study: The cohort comprised a couple of women and a few men aged 18 to 49 years. Per donor, three plates each were used for CD4 naive and CD4 memory, two for CD8 naive, and one for CD8 memory. To estimate repertoire size and how much clonotypes are shared between individuals, the study performed deep sequencing of blood TCR repertoires from about five healthy adults. Libraries were prepared and TCR repertoires were sequenced by different laboratories using diverse techniques, in order to increase sequencing depth and limit assay-specific biases. Between about 0.94 and 8.9 billion PBMCs per donor were obtained by leukapheresis.

Comments on this clone: The clone's antigen remains unknown. Per-base quality was not reported, and no clone a single base away is much larger than it.

The donors were healthy, HIV-negative adults with no recently reported acute infections or vaccinations. All donors were Caucasian adults living in Nashville, Tennessee, USA. CD4+ T cells were enriched by magnetic negative selection; naive cells were then positively selected on CD45RA, and the negative fraction formed the memory subset. After blood collection by leukapheresis, PBMCs were isolated using Ficoll-Histopaque density gradient centrifugation and then cryopreserved in the vapor phase of liquid nitrogen. Purity and quantity of every magnetically sorted T cell population were checked by analytical flow cytometry. Genomic DNA was isolated from every sorted fraction and measured by UV absorbance on a Nanodrop 2000c. Summary of the overall study and its limitations: Compared with non-shared clonotypes, the clonotypes found in all four sorted-subset donors had higher generation probabilities. Even with the large sequencing depth, rarefaction of the sorted-subset datasets indicated that sequencing was incomplete. The genetic and exposure-history diversity represented was limited by the small number of donors. Naive subsets generally had larger estimated clonotype richness than memory subsets did. Sampling was limited to blood, and TCR repertoires in tissue likely differ from TCR repertoires in blood. Pairwise subsampling led to the expectation that sequencing depth would affect the degree of clonotype sharing among donors. When a handful of donors were compared, the shared fraction of clonotypes was around 4.6% for naive CD4, 3% to 4% for naive CD8, more than 2% for memory CD4, and 0.4% for memory CD8.

CDR1 and CDR2, looked up from the germline V gene, are MDHEN and SYDVKM. V is pared back by 6 bases and J by 0 bases, with 14 bases lying between the germline termini. The CDR3 sequence holds 15 residues, the cysteine and phenylalanine included. Of all the DNA, just the CDR3 is kept, 45 bases in frame from base 1. Using the deep immunoSEQ assay, TCR CDR3 regions were amplified from genomic DNA by multiplex PCR. Extracted genomic DNA from each cell subset was distributed evenly across all wells of several immunoSEQ 96-well plates, and each plate was treated as a replicate. For sorted subsets, about 200 ng genomic DNA, equal to 30,000 to 35,000 T cell genomes, was loaded into each replicate PCR. Purified libraries were measured with a Qubit 3.0 fluorometer, size-checked on a Bioanalyzer 2100, and measured again with the KAPA Library Quantification kit. Every immunoSEQ 96-well plate was sequenced on a separate single-read 150-cycle Illumina NextSeq 550 flow cell. As for the authors' bioinformatics: Because the immunoSEQ output included only junctional sequences and no quality scores, the filtering could not be the same as the filtering used for full-length reads. To assign V/J genes and CDR3, sequences were annotated against IMGT germline references using PyIR, a Python wrapper for IgBLAST v1.9. Reads were filtered out if the reads had weak V/J assignments (E-value above 1e-6), no CDR3, stop codons, out-of-frame junctions, or ambiguous translated residues. V3J clonotypes were defined by identical inferred V gene, J gene, and CDR3 amino acid sequence. Percentage overlap between repertoires was calculated by dividing the number of shared unique clonotypes by the size of the smaller repertoire. RTK rarefaction, the Chao1 estimator, and Recon v2.1 estimates of unobserved clonotypes were used to assess repertoire richness. For all TCRbeta clonotypes obtained by the gDNA method from several donors, generation probabilities were computed with OLGA. Not all clones reach the TCRdb copy of this immuneACCESS table, which keeps in-frame sequences only. Checked studies attribute under half of the gap to unresolved V genes and leave the rest unexplained. The V and J calls and clone size are taken from that table; D and trimming were inferred from the DNA. Present in this sample are roughly 1.5 million clones, 98% of which were seen just once. The biggest ten clones account for 0.4% to 0.55% of the sample.

This sequence uses TRBV28 and TRBJ1-2; matching of 5 bases hints at TRBD1 as the D gene. Material for sequencing was naive CD4+ T cells sorted from blood. The cell subset or site label for this specimen denotes: CD45RA+ positively selected. This clonotype originated in a man aged 30 to 39 in good health. At the DNA level, the sequence is TGTGCCAGCAGCCGTTCAGGGCTTCCTAACTATGGCTACACCTTC. Protein translation: CASSRSGLPNYGYTF.